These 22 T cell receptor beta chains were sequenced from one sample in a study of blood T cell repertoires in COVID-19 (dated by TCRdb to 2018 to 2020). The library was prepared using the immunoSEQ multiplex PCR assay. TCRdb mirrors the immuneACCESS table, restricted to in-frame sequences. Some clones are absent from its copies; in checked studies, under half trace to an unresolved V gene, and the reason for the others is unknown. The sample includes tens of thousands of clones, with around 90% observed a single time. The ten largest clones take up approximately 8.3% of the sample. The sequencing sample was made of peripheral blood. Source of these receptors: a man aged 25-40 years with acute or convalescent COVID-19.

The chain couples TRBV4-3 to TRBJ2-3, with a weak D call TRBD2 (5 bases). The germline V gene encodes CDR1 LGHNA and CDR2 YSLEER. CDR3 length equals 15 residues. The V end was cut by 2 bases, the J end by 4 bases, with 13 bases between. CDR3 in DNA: TGCGCCAGCAGCCAACCGGACTCCCGCCCAGATACGCAGTATTTT. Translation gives CASSQPDSRPDTQYF.

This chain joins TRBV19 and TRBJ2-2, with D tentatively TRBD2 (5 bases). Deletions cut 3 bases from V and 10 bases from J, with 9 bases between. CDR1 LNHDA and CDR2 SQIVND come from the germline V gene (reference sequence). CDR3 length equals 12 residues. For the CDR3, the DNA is TGTGCCAGTAGTATGCGGGTAGAGGAGCTGTTTTTT. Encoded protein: CASSMRVEELFF.

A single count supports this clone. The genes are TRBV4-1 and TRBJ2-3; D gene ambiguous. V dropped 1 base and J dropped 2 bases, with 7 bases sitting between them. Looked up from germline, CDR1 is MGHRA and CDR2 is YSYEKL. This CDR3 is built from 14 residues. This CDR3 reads CASSQVSLTDTQYF. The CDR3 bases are TGCGCCAGCAGCCAAGTCTCCCTCACAGATACGCAGTATTTT.

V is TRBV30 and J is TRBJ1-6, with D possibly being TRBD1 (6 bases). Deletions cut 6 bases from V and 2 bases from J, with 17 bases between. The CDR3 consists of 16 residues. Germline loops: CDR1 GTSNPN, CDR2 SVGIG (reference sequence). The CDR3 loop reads CACTEQGRPYNSPLHF. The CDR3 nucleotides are TGTGCCTGTACCGAACAGGGACGTCCCTATAATTCACCCCTCCACTTT.

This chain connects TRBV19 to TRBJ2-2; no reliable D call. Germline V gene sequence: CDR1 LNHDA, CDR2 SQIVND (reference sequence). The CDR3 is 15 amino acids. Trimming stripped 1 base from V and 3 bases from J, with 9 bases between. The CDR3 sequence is CASSIVTLDTGELFF. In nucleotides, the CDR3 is TGTGCCAGTAGTATAGTAACTCTAGACACCGGGGAGCTGTTTTTT.

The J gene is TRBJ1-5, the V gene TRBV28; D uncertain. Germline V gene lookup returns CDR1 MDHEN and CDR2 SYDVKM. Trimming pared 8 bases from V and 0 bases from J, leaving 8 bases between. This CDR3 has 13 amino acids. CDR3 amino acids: CASGSDSNQPQHF. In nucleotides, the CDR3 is TGTGCCAGCGGCTCCGATAGCAATCAGCCCCAGCATTTT.

The DNA for the CDR3 is TGTGCCAGCAGACATAACAGGGGAGGAGAGACCCAGTACTTC. It is translated as CASRHNRGGETQYF. The chain recombines TRBV6-5 with TRBJ2-5; D is perhaps TRBD1 (7 bases). The V end was cut by 6 bases, the J end by 4 bases, with 15 bases between. The CDR3 runs 14 residues. Germline-derived CDR1 and CDR2 are MNHEY and SVGAGI.

The CDR3 bases are TGTGCCAGCAGTCTTACCGGCACAGGGGGTTCGGGAAATGAGCAGTTCTTC. Translation gives CASSLTGTGGSGNEQFF. The chain has TRBV7-9 and TRBJ2-1; 8 bases line up with TRBD1. The CDR3 length is 17 residues. V lost 6 bases, J lost 7 bases, and 17 bases stayed unmatched. Germline lookup yields CDR1 SEHNR and CDR2 FQNEAQ (reference sequence).

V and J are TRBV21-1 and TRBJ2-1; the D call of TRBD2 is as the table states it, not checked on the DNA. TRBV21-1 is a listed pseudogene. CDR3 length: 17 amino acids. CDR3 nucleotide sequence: TGTGCCAGCAGCGACGTCCCTACTAGCGGGATCTACAATGAGCAGTTCTTC. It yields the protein CASSDVPTSGIYNEQFF.

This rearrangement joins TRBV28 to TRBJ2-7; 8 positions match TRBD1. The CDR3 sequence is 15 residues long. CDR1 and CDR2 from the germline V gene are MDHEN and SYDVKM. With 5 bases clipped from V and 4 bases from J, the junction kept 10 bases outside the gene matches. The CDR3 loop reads CASSASGTGKYEQYF. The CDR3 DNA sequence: TGTGCCAGCAGTGCCTCCGGGACAGGAAAATACGAGCAGTACTTC.

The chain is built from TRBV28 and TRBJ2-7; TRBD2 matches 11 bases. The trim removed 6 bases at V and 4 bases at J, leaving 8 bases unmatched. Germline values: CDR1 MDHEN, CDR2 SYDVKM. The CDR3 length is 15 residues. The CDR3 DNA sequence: TGTGCCAGCAGGGTAGCGGGAGGGCCGGCGTACGAGCAGTACTTC. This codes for CASRVAGGPAYEQYF.

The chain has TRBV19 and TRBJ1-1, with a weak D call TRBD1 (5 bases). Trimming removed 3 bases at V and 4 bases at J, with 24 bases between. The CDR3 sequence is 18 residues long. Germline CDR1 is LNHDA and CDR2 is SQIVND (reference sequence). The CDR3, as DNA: TGTGCCAGTAGTATCCTCGTGGGGCGCGGGGTCGGGGGCACTGAAGCTTTCTTT. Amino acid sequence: CASSILVGRGVGGTEAFF.

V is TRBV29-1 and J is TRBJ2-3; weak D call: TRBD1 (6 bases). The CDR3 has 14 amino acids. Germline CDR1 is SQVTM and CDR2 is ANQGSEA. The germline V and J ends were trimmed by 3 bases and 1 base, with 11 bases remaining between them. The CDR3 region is CSVESGHRTDTQYF. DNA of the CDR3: TGCAGCGTTGAGTCGGGACACCGCACAGATACGCAGTATTTT.

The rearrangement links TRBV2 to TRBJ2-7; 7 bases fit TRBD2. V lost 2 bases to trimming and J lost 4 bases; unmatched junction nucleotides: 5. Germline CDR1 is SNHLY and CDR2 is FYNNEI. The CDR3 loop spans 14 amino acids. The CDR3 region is CASSERASGYEQYF. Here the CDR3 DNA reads TGTGCCAGCAGTGAAAGGGCTAGCGGTTACGAGCAGTACTTC.

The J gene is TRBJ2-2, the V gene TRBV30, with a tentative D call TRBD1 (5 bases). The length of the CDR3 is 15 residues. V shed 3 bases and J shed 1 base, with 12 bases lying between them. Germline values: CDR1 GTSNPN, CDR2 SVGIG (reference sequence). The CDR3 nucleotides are TGTGCCTGGAGCTTGACAGAACAGAACACCGGGGAGCTGTTTTTT. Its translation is CAWSLTEQNTGELFF.

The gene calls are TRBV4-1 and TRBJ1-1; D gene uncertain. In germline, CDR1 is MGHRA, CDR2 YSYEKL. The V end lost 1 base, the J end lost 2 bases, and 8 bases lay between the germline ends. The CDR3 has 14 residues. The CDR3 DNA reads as TGCGCCAGCAGCCAAGTAACAGCCAACACTGAAGCTTTCTTT. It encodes CASSQVTANTEAFF.

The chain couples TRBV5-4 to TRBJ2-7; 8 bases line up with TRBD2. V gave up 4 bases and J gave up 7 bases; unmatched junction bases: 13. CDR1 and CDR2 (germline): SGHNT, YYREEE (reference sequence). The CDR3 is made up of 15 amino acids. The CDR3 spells CASSPGGSGIIEQYF. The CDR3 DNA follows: TGTGCCAGCAGCCCTGGGGGTAGCGGGATTATTGAGCAGTACTTC. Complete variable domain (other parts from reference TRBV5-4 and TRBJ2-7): ETGVTQSPTHLIKTRGQQVTLRCSSQSGHNTVSWYQQALGQGPQFIFQYYREEENGRGNFPPRFSGLQFPNYSSELNVNALELDDSALYLCASSPGGSGIIEQYFGPGTRLTVT.

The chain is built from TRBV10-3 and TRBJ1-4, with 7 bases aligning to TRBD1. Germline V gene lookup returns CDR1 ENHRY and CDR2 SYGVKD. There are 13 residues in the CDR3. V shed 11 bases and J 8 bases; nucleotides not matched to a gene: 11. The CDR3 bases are TGTGCCTCCAAAGGACAGGACGTCGAAAAACTGTTTTTT. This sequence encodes CASKGQDVEKLFF.

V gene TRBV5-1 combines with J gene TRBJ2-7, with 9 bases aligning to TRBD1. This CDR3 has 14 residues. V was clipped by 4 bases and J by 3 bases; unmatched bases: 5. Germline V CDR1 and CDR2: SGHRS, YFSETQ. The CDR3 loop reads CASSPGQGIYEQYF. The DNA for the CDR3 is TGCGCCAGCAGCCCGGGACAGGGAATCTACGAGCAGTACTTC.

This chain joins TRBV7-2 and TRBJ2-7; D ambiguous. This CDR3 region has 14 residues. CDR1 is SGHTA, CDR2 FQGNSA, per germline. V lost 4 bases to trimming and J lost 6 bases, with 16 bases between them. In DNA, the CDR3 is TGTGCCAGCAGCTCCCGGTCGGAGTCGGGCGAGCAGTACTTC. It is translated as CASSSRSESGEQYF.

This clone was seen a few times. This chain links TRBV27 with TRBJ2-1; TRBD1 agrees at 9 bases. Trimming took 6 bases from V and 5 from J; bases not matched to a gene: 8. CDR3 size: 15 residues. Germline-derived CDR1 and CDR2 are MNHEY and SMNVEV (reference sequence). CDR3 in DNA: TGTGCCAGCAGCCTCGGGACAGGGTGGAACAATGAGCAGTTCTTC. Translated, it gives CASSLGTGWNNEQFF.

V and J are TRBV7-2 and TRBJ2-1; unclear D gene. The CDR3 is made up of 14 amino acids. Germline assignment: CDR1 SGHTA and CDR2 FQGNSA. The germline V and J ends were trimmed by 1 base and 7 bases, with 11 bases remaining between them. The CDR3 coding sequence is TGTGCCAGCAGCTTAGGGGCCCAACGGAATGAGCAGTTCTTC. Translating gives CASSLGAQRNEQFF.